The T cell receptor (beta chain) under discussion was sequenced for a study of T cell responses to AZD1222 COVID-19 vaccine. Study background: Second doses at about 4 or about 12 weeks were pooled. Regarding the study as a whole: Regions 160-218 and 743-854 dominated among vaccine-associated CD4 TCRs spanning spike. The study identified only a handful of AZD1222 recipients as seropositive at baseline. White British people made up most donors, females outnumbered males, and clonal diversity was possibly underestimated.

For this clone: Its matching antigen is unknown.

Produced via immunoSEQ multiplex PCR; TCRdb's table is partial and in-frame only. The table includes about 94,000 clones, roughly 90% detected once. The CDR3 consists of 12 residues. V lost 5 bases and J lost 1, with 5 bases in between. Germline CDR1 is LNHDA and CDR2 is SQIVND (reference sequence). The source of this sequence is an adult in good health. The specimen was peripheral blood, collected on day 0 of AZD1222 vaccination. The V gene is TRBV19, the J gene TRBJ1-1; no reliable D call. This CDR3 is CASSQQNTEAFF. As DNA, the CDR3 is TGTGCCAGTAGTCAACAGAACACTGAAGCTTTCTTT.